Listed here are 8 T cell receptor beta chains from one sample, sequenced in a study of T cell responses to AZD1222 COVID-19 vaccine. Assay: immunoSEQ multiplex PCR; the TCRdb copy retains only in-frame clones and omits some. Of approximately 150,000 clones listed, about 87% are singletons. Sample: peripheral blood, taken on day 0 of AZD1222 vaccination. All receptors derive from an adult in good health.

The chain is built from TRBV30 and TRBJ2-3; 7 bases fit TRBD1. Trimming at V came to 0 bases and at J to 6 bases, leaving 9 bases not matched to a gene. This CDR3 comprises 15 residues. Germline V gene sequence: CDR1 GTSNPN, CDR2 SVGIG (reference sequence). The CDR3 nucleotides read TGTGCCTGGAGTGTATCCCAGGGGGTCACCGATACGCAGTATTTT. The encoded protein is CAWSVSQGVTDTQYF.

The chain joins TRBV6-5 to TRBJ2-7, with 9 bases that match TRBD1. Germline lookup yields CDR1 MNHEY and CDR2 SVGAGI. The trim removed 6 bases at V and 5 bases at J, leaving 11 bases unmatched. The CDR3 is 15 amino acids. CDR3 bases: TGTGCCAGCAGCCTCGGCCGGGACAGGGTTCACGAGCAGTACTTC. Translated: CASSLGRDRVHEQYF.

The sample holds a few counts of this clone. The chain links TRBV10-2 to TRBJ2-1; 13 nucleotides match TRBD2. The CDR3 loop spans 14 amino acids. The germline V gene has CDR1 WSHSY and CDR2 SAAADI. With V trimmed by 5 bases and J by 9 bases, 4 bases remained unmatched. CDR3 in DNA: TGCGCCAGCAGTTGGACTAGCGGGAGCGGTGAGCAGTTCTTC. It codes for CASSWTSGSGEQFF.

The chain recombines TRBV20-1 with TRBJ2-3; D uncertain. The germline V and J ends were trimmed by 6 bases and 7 bases, with 11 bases remaining between them. This CDR3 is built from 11 residues. The germline gives CDR1 DFQATT, CDR2 SNEGSKA (reference sequence). The CDR3 coding sequence is TGCAGTGCCCTTGCGCTAAATACGCAGTATTTT. It yields the protein CSALALNTQYF.

The rearrangement joins TRBV28 to TRBJ1-2, with D perhaps TRBD1 (6 bases). The CDR3 contains 14 residues. V gave up 7 bases and J gave up 7 bases, with 19 bases separating them. Germline V CDR1 and CDR2: MDHEN, SYDVKM. CDR3 sequence reads: CASTLGGGRAGYTF. In DNA, the CDR3 is TGTGCCAGCACCCTAGGGGGGGGACGAGCTGGCTACACCTTC.

The rearrangement links TRBV6-5 to TRBJ1-2, with D uncertain. V lost 4 bases and J lost 6, with 12 bases in between. CDR3 size: 13 residues. The V gene's germline CDR1 is MNHEY and CDR2 SVGAGI. The CDR3 sequence is CASSSGSWDGYTF. CDR3 nucleotides: TGTGCCAGCAGTTCAGGATCATGGGATGGCTACACCTTC.

The chain carries TRBV28 and TRBJ1-6; D ambiguous. Germline V lookup: CDR1 MDHEN, CDR2 SYDVKM. The CDR3 consists of 14 residues. V dropped 2 bases and J dropped 5 bases, with 7 bases sitting between them. The CDR3 sequence is CASSLEWNNSPLHF. For the CDR3, the DNA is TGTGCCAGCAGTTTAGAGTGGAATAATTCACCCCTCCACTTT.

The CDR3 DNA sequence: TGTGCCAGCAGCCAAGGGACAGGGTTTTATGAGCAGTTCTTC. This encodes CASSQGTGFYEQFF. This rearrangement joins TRBV3-1 (or the pseudogene TRBV3-2) to TRBJ2-1, with TRBD1 matching over 8 bases. The CDR3 runs to 14 residues. Per the germline V gene, CDR1 is LGHDT and CDR2 is YNNKEL (reference sequence). V was pared by 1 base and J by 8 bases, with 4 bases of the junction left unmatched.